A selection of T cell receptor beta chains follows, all from one sample in a study of CD8 T cells in Susac syndrome. TCRdb passed the immunoSEQ multiplex PCR reads through MiXCR, listing each CDR3 protein once. The sample shows 150,000 to 200,000 distinct CDR3 sequences, approximately 96% of them seen only once. The sequenced sample was CD4+ T cells from PBMCs. The receptors here all came from a human donor in good health. The CDR3 runs from the conserved cysteine through the conserved F or W. A D gene is named only where the DNA matches it firmly. A row's size may be missing; if present it is once, few, many or a size class.

-	12	TRBV3-1	few	TRBJ2-2	TGTGCCAGCAGCTCGAGACCCGGGGAGCTGTTTTTT	CASSSRPGELFF
-	14	TRBV5-4	-	TRBJ2-1	TGTGCCAGCAGCTTGAAAACTAGCATCAATGAGCAGTTCTTC	CASSLKTSINEQFF
-	14	TRBV19	once	TRBJ2-5	TGTGCCAGTAGTACGACAGTGACAATGGGGACCCAGTACTTC	CASSTTVTMGTQYF
TRBD1	14	TRBV2	once	TRBJ1-1	TGTGCCAGCAGAGGTACAGGGGCCGGCACTGAAGCTTTCTTT	CASRGTGAGTEAFF
-	15	TRBV15	-	TRBJ2-7	TGTGCCACCAGCAGAGATCCCCGGACCTCCTACGAGCAGTACTTC	CATSRDPRTSYEQYF
-	15	TRBV12-3/TRBV12-4	once	TRBJ1-5	TGTGCCAGCAGCTCCAGCGACAGTCTTAGTCAGCCCCAGCATTTT	CASSSSDSLSQPQHF
-	14	TRBV30	once	TRBJ1-2	TGTGCCTGGAGTGTAAGGGATACTAACTATGGCTACACCTTC	CAWSVRDTNYGYTF
TRBD2	14	TRBV7-2	-	TRBJ2-7	TGTGCCAGTCGGACTAGCGGGGGGGGTAACGAGCAGTACTTC	CASRTSGGGNEQYF
-	12	TRBV3-1	-	TRBJ1-2	TGTGCCAGCAGCCAAGTAGGGAATGGCTACACCTTC	CASSQVGNGYTF
TRBD1	15	TRBV2	-	TRBJ1-5	TGTGCCAGCAGCCTGGACAGGAGAAGCAATCAGCCCCAGCATTTT	CASSLDRRSNQPQHF
-	15	TRBV4-1	-	TRBJ2-2	TGCGCCAGCAGCCAATCCCCGCCGGGAGCCGGGGAGCTGTTTTTT	CASSQSPPGAGELFF
-	13	TRBV20-1	-	TRBJ2-1	TGCAGTGCGATACAGAGTGTATACAATGAGCAGTTCTTC	CSAIQSVYNEQFF
-	15	TRBV20-1	-	TRBJ1-1	TGCAGTGCTAGAGATCCCCGACGGGGGGGCACTGAAGCTTTCTTT	CSARDPRRGGTEAFF
-	13	TRBV20-1	-	TRBJ1-2	TGCAGTGCTATAGCAACAACTAACTATGGCTACACCTTC	CSAIATTNYGYTF
-	14	TRBV20-1	once	TRBJ2-7	TGCAGTGCATCTCCGGGGGGCCAGTCCTACGAGCAGTACTTC	CSASPGGQSYEQYF
TRBD1	14	TRBV20-1	-	TRBJ1-3	TGCAGTGCTAGGGACAGGGGGGACGGAAACACCATATATTTT	CSARDRGDGNTIYF
-	14	TRBV3-1	-	TRBJ1-1	TGTGCCAGCAGCCAAGGGAGTGGGGGTACTGAAGCTTTCTTT	CASSQGSGGTEAFF
-	13	TRBV2	-	TRBJ1-2	TGTGCCGGAATGTTGCAGGGTGGCTATGGCTACACCTTC	CAGMLQGGYGYTF
-	13	TRBV20-1	-	TRBJ1-1	TGCAGTGCTAGAGAGGACACATACACTGAAGCTTTCTTT	CSAREDTYTEAFF
TRBD1	16	TRBV6-2/TRBV6-3	-	TRBJ1-5	TGTGCCAGCAGCCTAATTAGCAGGGGGCCTAATCAGCCCCAGCATTTT	CASSLISRGPNQPQHF
-	17	TRBV9	-	TRBJ2-3	TGTGCCAGCAGCGTAGAGGGGGTGACCGTAGGGGCAGATACGCAGTATTTT	CASSVEGVTVGADTQYF
-	12	TRBV1	-	TRBJ2-7	TGCACCAGCGGCGGGGGGGTTTACGAGCAGTACTTC	CTSGGGVYEQYF
TRBD2	15	TRBV12-3/TRBV12-4	-	TRBJ2-1	TGTGCCAGCAGTTCTACTAGCGGGGGGGCCCGTGAGCAGTTCTTC	CASSSTSGGAREQFF
-	11	TRBV28	-	TRBJ1-2	TGTGCCAGCAGTCCGAACTATGGCTACACCTTC	CASSPNYGYTF
-	12	TRBV20-1	-	TRBJ1-1	TGCAGTGCTAGAGGGAAAGCCCCGGCGGCTTTCTTT	CSARGKAPAAFF
-	15	TRBV15	-	TRBJ2-7	TGTGCCACCAGCAGAGATATCACAGGGAAGGCCGAGCAGTACTTC	CATSRDITGKAEQYF
TRBD1	15	TRBV7-9	-	TRBJ2-2	TGTGCCAGCAGCTTAGGGACAGGACGAACCGGGGAGCTGTTTTTT	CASSLGTGRTGELFF
TRBD1	14	TRBV2	-	TRBJ2-3	TGTGCCAGCGGGGGACAGGGGGACACAGATACGCAGTATTTT	CASGGQGDTDTQYF
-	13	TRBV7-2	-	TRBJ1-2	TGTGCCAGCAGCTCCGGGACACTTAATGGCTACACCTTC	CASSSGTLNGYTF
TRBD2	15	TRBV29-1	-	TRBJ2-3	TGCAGCGTTGAAGTGGGACTAGCGGGGGGAGATACGCAGTATTTT	CSVEVGLAGGDTQYF
TRBD2	13	TRBV5-1	-	TRBJ2-5	TGCGCCAGCAGGCGGGGGATGGCGGAGACCCAGTACTTC	CASRRGMAETQYF
TRBD1	15	TRBV2	-	TRBJ1-5	TGTGCCAGCAGCGCTCGGGGGACAGACTATCAGCCCCAGCATTTT	CASSARGTDYQPQHF
-	13	TRBV30	once	TRBJ2-2	TGTGCCTGGAGCGACACGAACACCGGGGAGCTGTTTTTT	CAWSDTNTGELFF
-	15	TRBV9	-	TRBJ2-1	TGTGCCAGCAGCGTAGGGCAGGGCTCCTACAATGAGCAGTTCTTC	CASSVGQGSYNEQFF
TRBD2	15	TRBV5-1	-	TRBJ2-2	TGCGCCAGCAGTCAGACTAGCGGTCGCACCGGGGAGCTGTTTTTT	CASSQTSGRTGELFF
TRBD1	14	TRBV7-3	-	TRBJ2-3	TGTGCCAGCAGCGGAGGGACAGGGGGGAATACGCAGTATTTT	CASSGGTGGNTQYF
-	15	TRBV5-1	-	TRBJ2-1	TGCGCCAGCAGCTTGAATGGGCACTCCTACAATGAGCAGTTCTTC	CASSLNGHSYNEQFF
-	15	TRBV9	-	TRBJ1-2	TGTGCCAGCAGCGTAGACGGTCGTGGTAGGGATGGCTACACCTTC	CASSVDGRGRDGYTF
-	14	TRBV29-1	-	TRBJ2-2	TGCAGCGTTGAAGATCCCTCCGGTACCGGGGAGCTGTTTTTT	CSVEDPSGTGELFF
-	16	TRBV4-2	once	TRBJ2-3	TGTGCCAGCAGCCAAGACGGTATTATGCGGGCAGATACGCAGTATTTT	CASSQDGIMRADTQYF
TRBD2	17	TRBV30	-	TRBJ2-3	TGTGCCTGGAGTGTCACTAGCGGGGGGCCTGTCACAGATACGCAGTATTTT	CAWSVTSGGPVTDTQYF
TRBD1	15	TRBV27	once	TRBJ2-6	TGTGCCAGCAGTGCACAGGGGACTGGGGCCAACGTCCTGACTTTC	CASSAQGTGANVLTF
TRBD1	13	TRBV20-1	-	TRBJ1-5	TGCAGTGCGATGACAGGGACCAATCAGCCCCAGCATTTT	CSAMTGTNQPQHF
-	14	TRBV12-3/TRBV12-4	-	TRBJ1-1	TGTGCCAGCAGCAGACAGGCCTCGAACACTGAAGCTTTCTTT	CASSRQASNTEAFF
-	17	TRBV7-6	-	TRBJ2-7	TGTGCCAGCAGCCCCGGTGCTAGGGGGAATTCTCCCTACGAGCAGTACTTC	CASSPGARGNSPYEQYF
-	16	TRBV7-2	-	TRBJ2-1	TGTGCCAGCAGCTTAGCAGGTAGTCCAAGATACAATGAGCAGTTCTTC	CASSLAGSPRYNEQFF
TRBD1	12	TRBV29-1	-	TRBJ1-2	TGCAGCGTTGCCCCGGGGGACAGGGAAATATCCTTC	CSVAPGDREISF
-	12	TRBV29-1	-	TRBJ1-1	TGCAGCGTTCTTGGGGGGAACACTGAAGCTTTCTTT	CSVLGGNTEAFF
TRBD1	15	TRBV5-4	once	TRBJ1-6	TGTGCCAGCAGCTTATTGGGACAGGGCGGTTCACCCCTCCACTTT	CASSLLGQGGSPLHF
TRBD1	15	TRBV14	-	TRBJ2-7	TGTGCCAGCAGCCTCTCGGACAGGGCCTCCTACGAGCAGTACTTC	CASSLSDRASYEQYF
TRBD2	16	TRBV30	-	TRBJ2-1	TGTGCCTGGAGTGTAGGGGGACTAGCGTTATACAATGAGCAGTTCTTC	CAWSVGGLALYNEQFF
TRBD1	15	TRBV20-1	once	TRBJ2-3	TGCAGTGCTAGCAGATCTGGACAGGGGACAGATACGCAGTATTTT	CSASRSGQGTDTQYF
TRBD2	17	TRBV7-2	-	TRBJ2-1	TGTGCCAGCAGCGCCCGACTAGCGGGGGCCCAAGGCAATGAGCAGTTCTTC	CASSARLAGAQGNEQFF
-	13	TRBV15	-	TRBJ2-2	TGTGCCACCAGACGGGATTACACCGGGGAGCTGTTTTTT	CATRRDYTGELFF
TRBD1	14	TRBV5-1	-	TRBJ2-5	TGCGCCAGCAGCTCGGGACAGGCCCAAGAGACCCAGTACTTC	CASSSGQAQETQYF
-	14	TRBV7-2	-	TRBJ1-2	TGTGCCAGCAGCTTCGGCTATGATAACTATGGCTACACCTTC	CASSFGYDNYGYTF